This TCR beta chain was observed in a study of OX40 agonist ivuxolimab in advanced cancers. Study outcomes and limitations: Antigen specificity remained undetermined for the expanded peripheral T cells.

Assay: immunoSEQ multiplex PCR; the TCRdb copy retains only in-frame clones and omits some. The table includes about 64,000 clones, approximately 85% detected once. The V end was cut by 11 bases, the J end by 0 bases, with 14 bases between. CDR3 length: 13 residues. Germline CDR1 and CDR2: ENHRY and SYGVKD. This clone was counted once. Its antigen remains unknown. The material sequenced was CD4+ or CD8+ T cells sorted from blood, taken in a trial of the OX40 agonist ivuxolimab. The rearrangement joins TRBV10-3 to TRBJ2-7; D is perhaps TRBD1 or TRBD2 (5 bases each). The TCR comes from an adult with an advanced solid tumor such as melanoma, head and neck, liver or kidney cancer. CDR3 amino acids: CAVRDASSYEQYF. The CDR3, as DNA: TGTGCCGTCCGGGACGCAAGCTCCTACGAGCAGTACTTC.